The 15 T cell receptor beta chains below were found in one sample sequenced in a study of cytomegalovirus exposure and HLA in healthy donors. PCR involved 60 Vbeta and 13 Jbeta primers. The table came from immunoSEQ multiplex PCR; TCRdb's copy has only in-frame clones and leaves some out. The sample lists around 150,000 clones, approximately 80% occurring once. Sample: PBMCs. These receptors came from a young man in good health and CMV-seropositive.

The chain joins TRBV5-4 to TRBJ1-4; 9 bases line up with TRBD1. The V gene's germline CDR1 is SGHNT and CDR2 YYREEE (reference sequence). The CDR3 sequence is 15 residues long. V was pared by 4 bases and J by 5 bases, with 6 bases of the junction left unmatched. CDR3 DNA: TGTGCCAGCAGCCGGGACAGGGCACGGAATGAAAAACTGTTTTTT. It yields the protein CASSRDRARNEKLFF.

The chain combines TRBV2 with TRBJ2-5, with D uncertain. The CDR3 runs 13 residues. Trimming stripped 5 bases from V and 5 bases from J, with 12 bases between. Looked up from germline, CDR1 is SNHLY and CDR2 is FYNNEI. CDR3 in DNA: TGTGCCAGCAGTAGGTCTCACGGGGAGACCCAGTACTTC. The encoded protein is CASSRSHGETQYF.

This clone was seen more than once but under ten times. The V call is TRBV7-8, the J call TRBJ2-1, with TRBD1 as a possible D gene (6 bases). Germline assignment: CDR1 SGHVS and CDR2 FQNEAQ. With 2 bases removed from V and 4 bases from J, the gap between germline ends came to 18 bases. CDR3 size: 17 residues. The CDR3 DNA is TGTGCCAGCAGCTTACCTGCCCTTGGGACAAGATACAATGAGCAGTTCTTC. Translation gives CASSLPALGTRYNEQFF.

The V and J genes are TRBV7-8 and TRBJ2-7; D may be TRBD2 (5 bases). Germline CDR1 and CDR2: SGHVS and FQNEAQ. Between the trimmed V and J ends, which lost 5 bases and 3 bases, there was a span of 14 bases. The CDR3 sequence is 14 residues long. In DNA form, the CDR3 reads TGTGCCAGCAGCCCAACCGGGATAAACTACGAGCAGTACTTC. Protein sequence: CASSPTGINYEQYF.

The chain couples TRBV18 to TRBJ2-4; 11 bases fit TRBD1. Germline V gene sequence: CDR1 KGHSH, CDR2 LQKENI. This CDR3 has 14 amino acids. V dropped 2 bases and J dropped 8; count of bases not matched to a gene: 2. The CDR3 here is CASSPGTGGDIQYF. In nucleotides, the CDR3 is TGTGCCAGCTCACCAGGGACAGGGGGGGACATTCAGTACTTC.

CDR3 residues: CASEPSGTSGEETQYF. The DNA for the CDR3 is TGTGCCTCCGAACCCTCCGGGACTAGCGGGGAAGAGACCCAGTACTTC. V gene TRBV19 combines with J gene TRBJ2-5; the match to TRBD2 covers 13 bases. CDR1 LNHDA and CDR2 SQIVND come from the germline V gene (reference sequence). The CDR3 length is 16 residues. Losses at the gene ends were 11 bases for V and 3 bases for J; bases not matched to a gene: 12.

The chain carries TRBV28 and TRBJ2-2; D remains unclear. This CDR3 region has 15 residues. The V and J ends lost 4 bases and 1 base respectively, with 10 bases between them. From germline, CDR1 is MDHEN and CDR2 SYDVKM. The CDR3 is CASSSYTVNTGELFF. The CDR3 DNA follows: TGTGCCAGCAGTTCATATACAGTGAACACCGGGGAGCTGTTTTTT.

The chain recombines TRBV5-6 with TRBJ2-3; the match to TRBD2 covers 8 bases. The CDR3 is made up of 15 amino acids. With V trimmed by 2 bases and J by 1 base, 3 bases remained unmatched. The germline V gene has CDR1 SGHDT and CDR2 YYEEEE. The CDR3 DNA reads TGTGCCAGCAGCTTCACGCGGGGGGGCACAGATACGCAGTATTTT. Translating it yields CASSFTRGGTDTQYF.

The chain carries TRBV7-2 and TRBJ1-5, with 7 bases fitting TRBD1. Germline V gene data show CDR1 as SGHTA and CDR2 as FQGNSA. The ends lost 4 bases at V and 5 bases at J; junction bases unmatched: 8. The CDR3 extends over 15 amino acids. The CDR3 region has the DNA TGTGCCAGCAGCTACCGACAGGGAGGAGATCAGCCCCAGCATTTT. Its protein product is CASSYRQGGDQPQHF.

About this clone: This CDR3 is also generated by other DNA sequences in the sample. This chain connects TRBV30 to TRBJ1-2, with TRBD1 identical over 7 bases. V gave up 5 bases and J gave up 3 bases; unmatched junction bases: 6. Germline assignment: CDR1 GTSNPN and CDR2 SVGIG (reference sequence). The CDR3 sequence is 13 residues long. The chain's CDR3 is CAWHLGTDYGYTF. As DNA, the CDR3 is TGTGCCTGGCACCTCGGGACAGACTATGGCTACACCTTC.

This clone was observed a single time. The chain employs TRBV5-1 and TRBJ2-2; 7 bases map to TRBD1. Germline CDR1 and CDR2: SGHRS and YFSETQ. With V trimmed by 7 bases and J by 5 bases, 5 bases remained unmatched. This CDR3 is 13 amino acids long. The DNA for the CDR3 is TGCGCCAGCGAGGGGGCGTTGACCGGGGAGCTGTTTTTT. Its protein product is CASEGALTGELFF.

This chain connects TRBV9 to TRBJ2-2; no clear D gene. Trimming took 0 bases from V and 1 from J, leaving 4 bases between them. The length of the CDR3 is 14 residues. Germline CDR1 is SGDLS and CDR2 is YYNGEE. The CDR3, as DNA: TGTGCCAGCAGCGTAGGTCTGAACACCGGGGAGCTGTTTTTT. Encoded protein: CASSVGLNTGELFF.

V usage is TRBV7-9 and J usage is TRBJ2-7; 10 nucleotides agree with TRBD1. With 3 bases clipped from V and 3 bases from J, the junction kept 2 bases outside the gene matches. This CDR3 contains 14 residues. Germline V gene sequence: CDR1 SEHNR, CDR2 FQNEAQ (reference sequence). DNA for the CDR3: TGTGCCAGCAGCTTCGGGACAGGGGACTACGAGCAGTACTTC. Translating it yields CASSFGTGDYEQYF.

This chain connects TRBV11-2 to TRBJ2-1, with 9 bases aligning to TRBD2. The CDR3 contains 14 residues. Trimming cost V 7 bases and J 9 bases; bases outside gene matches: 10. Germline-derived CDR1 and CDR2 are SGHAT and FQNNGV. The CDR3 DNA follows: TGTGCCAGCAACCTCAGCGGGAGGAAAGGTGAGCAGTTCTTC. This encodes CASNLSGRKGEQFF.

The chain couples TRBV29-1 to TRBJ2-5, with 8 nucleotides matching TRBD1. The V gene end was trimmed by 8 bases and the J gene end by 5 bases; junction bases not matched to a gene: 10. CDR1 and CDR2 (germline): SQVTM, ANQGSEA. This CDR3 spans 13 amino acids. The CDR3 DNA sequence: TGCAGCACCCGCCAGGGGGCCGGGGAGACCCAGTACTTC. Protein product: CSTRQGAGETQYF.